Below are 12 T cell receptor beta chains sequenced from a single sample in a study of radiation and T cells in renal cell carcinoma. As to time point: blood 4 weeks post-SBRT, at nephrectomy. The treatment was: 15 Gy SBRT to primary tumor, nephrectomy 4 weeks later. Data came from immunoSEQ multiplex PCR; TCRdb stores just in-frame clones and leaves some out. Of around 78,000 clones listed, about 88% were seen once; the top ten hold about 5.8%. This specimen was blood, taken from a patient whose treatment included radiotherapy and nephrectomy. All receptors derive from a woman in her seventies with renal cell carcinoma.

The V gene is TRBV7-3, the J gene TRBJ1-2, with 8 bases lining up with TRBD1. The CDR3 has 15 residues. Trimming removed 0 bases from V and 8 bases from J; junction bases left unmatched: 8. Germline V gene sequence: CDR1 SGHTA, CDR2 FQGTGA. The CDR3 reads CASSLTGQGAGGYTF. The CDR3 nucleotides are TGTGCCAGCAGCTTAACGGGGCAGGGGGCAGGAGGCTACACCTTC.

This clone is a singleton in its sample. The chain links TRBV19 to TRBJ1-5; the D is unclear. The CDR3 sequence is 14 residues long. From germline, CDR1 is LNHDA and CDR2 SQIVND (reference sequence). V was pared by 1 base and J by 8 bases, with 12 bases between. The CDR3: CASSIVGGTEPQHF. The DNA for the CDR3 is TGTGCCAGTAGTATAGTGGGCGGTACTGAGCCCCAGCATTTT. Based on the CDR3 plus reference TRBV19 and TRBJ1-5, the full variable domain is DGGITQSPKYLFRKEGQNVTLSCEQNLNHDAMYWYRQDPGQGLRLIYYSQIVNDFQKGDIAEGYSVSREKKESFPLTVTSAQKNPTAFYLCASSIVGGTEPQHFGDGTRLSIL.

The J gene is TRBJ1-5, the V gene TRBV7-9; 8 nucleotides line up with TRBD1. J was trimmed by 4 bases and V by 8 bases; bases with no gene match: 10. Germline values: CDR1 SEHNR, CDR2 FQNEAQ (reference sequence). This CDR3 has 15 residues. Here the CDR3 reads CASGDRGGGNQPQHF. In nucleotides, the CDR3 is TGTGCCAGCGGAGACAGGGGAGGCGGGAATCAGCCCCAGCATTTT.

V usage is TRBV23-1 and J usage is TRBJ1-1, with D possibly matching TRBD1 (5 bases). TRBV23-1 is an ORF, with its function uncertain. The CDR3 has 18 residues. Trimming removed 2 bases at V and 0 bases at J, with 19 bases between. The CDR3 loop reads CASSQKKRGMIMNTEAFF. The CDR3 DNA sequence: TGCGCCAGCAGTCAAAAGAAAAGGGGCATGATTATGAACACTGAAGCTTTCTTT.

Details on this clone: This sample also contains other DNA sequences that code for the same CDR3. V and J are TRBV27 and TRBJ1-6; D call uncertain. Germline V CDR1 and CDR2: MNHEY, SMNVEV (reference sequence). V was clipped by 3 bases and J by 8 bases, with 5 bases between them. The CDR3 covers 12 residues. As DNA, the CDR3 is TGTGCCAGCAGTTTTCGGGATTCACCCCTCCACTTT. It encodes CASSFRDSPLHF.

This chain links TRBV27 with TRBJ2-2; either TRBD1 or TRBD2 may fit D (6 bases each). This CDR3 is built from 14 residues. Between the trimmed V and J ends, which lost 3 bases and 5 bases, there was a span of 10 bases. Germline-derived CDR1 and CDR2 are MNHEY and SMNVEV (reference sequence). CDR3 bases: TGTGCCAGCAGTTTCCGGGGGCGGACCGGGGAGCTGTTTTTT. This translates into CASSFRGRTGELFF.

Worth noting for this clone: The sample holds other DNA sequences that translate to the same CDR3. V is TRBV5-6 and J is TRBJ2-1, with a possible D match to TRBD2 (6 bases). Per germline, CDR1 SGHDT and CDR2 YYEEEE. V lost 4 bases to trimming and J lost 7 bases, with 21 bases between them. This CDR3 is 16 amino acids long. Written as DNA, the CDR3 is TGTGCCAGCAGCACTACTAGGAGGGTTAATGGTAATGAGCAGTTCTTC. Translating gives CASSTTRRVNGNEQFF.

The rearrangement links TRBV19 to TRBJ1-1; D is unclear. Germline loops: CDR1 LNHDA, CDR2 SQIVND (reference sequence). Trimming stripped 6 bases from V and 1 base from J, with 12 bases between. The CDR3 is made up of 14 amino acids. CDR3: CASSRFRQNTEAFF. CDR3 bases: TGTGCCAGTAGCAGATTCCGACAGAACACTGAAGCTTTCTTT.

The chain is built from TRBV7-9 and TRBJ2-4; D remains unclear. The CDR3 is made up of 15 amino acids. Looked up from germline, CDR1 is SEHNR and CDR2 is FQNEAQ (reference sequence). V lost 3 bases and J lost 3, with 12 bases in between. CDR3 DNA sequence: TGTGCCAGCAGCTTTAGTAACGTAGGCAAAAACATTCAGTACTTC. Amino acid sequence: CASSFSNVGKNIQYF.

V usage is TRBV7-9 and J usage is TRBJ2-6, with D unresolved. Trimming left V 6 bases short and J 3 bases short, with 12 bases between. The CDR3 has 15 residues. CDR1 is SEHNR and CDR2 is FQNEAQ in the germline V gene (reference sequence). Written as DNA, the CDR3 is TGTGCCAGCAGAAATGACCCACTTGGGGCCAACGTCCTGACTTTC. This gives the protein CASRNDPLGANVLTF.

The V and J genes are TRBV5-6 and TRBJ2-7, with D possibly matching TRBD1 (7 bases). Trimming cost V 4 bases and J 7 bases, with 24 bases left between them. This CDR3 region has 16 residues. Per the germline V gene, CDR1 is SGHDT and CDR2 is YYEEEE. The CDR3 here is CASSRVTGTSGFEQYF. The CDR3 DNA reads as TGTGCCAGCAGCCGAGTGACAGGGACAAGCGGGTTTGAGCAGTACTTC. Drawing the rest from reference TRBV5-6 and TRBJ2-7, the complete variable domain is DAGVTQSPTHLIKTRGQQVTLRCSPKSGHDTVSWYQQALGQGPQFIFQYYEEEERQRGNFPDRFSGHQFPNYSSELNVNALLLGDSALYLCASSRVTGTSGFEQYFGPGTRLTVT.

This sequence joins TRBV28 and TRBJ2-7; perhaps TRBD2 as D (7 bases). Trimming pared 2 bases from V and 2 bases from J, leaving 10 bases between. Germline V gene sequence: CDR1 MDHEN, CDR2 SYDVKM. This CDR3 contains 14 residues. The CDR3 DNA reads TGTGCCAGCAGTTTAGTCGGGGGGCCCTACGAGCAGTACTTC. Translation: CASSLVGGPYEQYF.